This T cell receptor (beta chain) appears in the sequencing data of a study of shared clonotypes between healthy human individuals. The wider study: Each donor had three CD4 naive, three CD4 memory, two CD8 naive and one CD8 memory plate.

In the authors' methods: Owing to the provision of junction-only sequences devoid of quality scores by immunoSEQ, filtering differed. Repertoires were generated with immunoSEQ multiplex PCR, while TCRdb's copy carries only in-frame clones and drops some. Clone size and the V and J calls come from that table; the DNA yielded D and trimming. The sample has approximately 110,000 clones; around 64% are singletons. General observations from the study: Incompleteness in sorted-subset sequencing, despite large depth, was shown by rarefaction.

The sample holds many counts of this clone. Its antigen is not identified. Input material: memory CD8+ T cells sorted from blood. Subset indicated: CD45RO+ cells pooled with CCR7-negative TemRA cells. The source is a woman aged 25 to 39 in good health.

The CDR3 coding sequence is TGTGCCAGCAGTCCGTTGGGGGCGGCGTACGAGCAGTACTTC. This translates into CASSPLGAAYEQYF. The chain employs TRBV6-1 and TRBJ2-7, with a tentative D call TRBD1 (6 bases). The CDR3 is 14 residues long. The germline V gene encodes CDR1 MNHNS and CDR2 SASEGT. Trimming stripped 5 bases from V and 4 bases from J, with 15 bases between.